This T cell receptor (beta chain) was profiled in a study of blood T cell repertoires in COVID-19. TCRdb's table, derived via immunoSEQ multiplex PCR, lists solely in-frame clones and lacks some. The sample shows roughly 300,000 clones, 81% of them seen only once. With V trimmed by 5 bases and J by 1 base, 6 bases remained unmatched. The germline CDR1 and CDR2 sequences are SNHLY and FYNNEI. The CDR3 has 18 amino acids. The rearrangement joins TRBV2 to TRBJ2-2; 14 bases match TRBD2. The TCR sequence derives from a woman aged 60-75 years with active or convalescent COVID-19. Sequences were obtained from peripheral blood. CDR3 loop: CASSFGLAGGLNTGELFF. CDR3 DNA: TGTGCCAGCAGTTTCGGACTAGCGGGGGGCTTGAACACCGGGGAGCTGTTTTTT.